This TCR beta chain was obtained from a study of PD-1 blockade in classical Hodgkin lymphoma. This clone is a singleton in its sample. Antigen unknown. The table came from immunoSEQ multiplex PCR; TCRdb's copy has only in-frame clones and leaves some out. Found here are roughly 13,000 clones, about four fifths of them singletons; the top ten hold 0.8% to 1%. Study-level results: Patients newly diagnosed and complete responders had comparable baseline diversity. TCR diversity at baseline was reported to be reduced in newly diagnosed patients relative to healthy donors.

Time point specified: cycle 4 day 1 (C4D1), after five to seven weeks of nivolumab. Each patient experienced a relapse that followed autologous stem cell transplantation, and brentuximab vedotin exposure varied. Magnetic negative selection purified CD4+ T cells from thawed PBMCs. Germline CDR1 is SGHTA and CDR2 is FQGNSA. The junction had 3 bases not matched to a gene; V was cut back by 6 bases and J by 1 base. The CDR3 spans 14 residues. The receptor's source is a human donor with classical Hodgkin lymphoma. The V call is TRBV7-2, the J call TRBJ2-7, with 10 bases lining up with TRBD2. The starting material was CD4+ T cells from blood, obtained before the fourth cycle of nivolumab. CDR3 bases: TGTGCCAGCAGACGGACTAGCGGATCCTACGAGCAGTACTTC. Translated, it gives CASRRTSGSYEQYF. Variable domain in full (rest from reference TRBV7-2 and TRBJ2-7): GAGVSQSPSNKVTEKGKDVELRCDPISGHTALYWYRQSLGQGLEFLIYFQGNSAPDKSGLPSDRFSAERTGGSVSTLTIQRTQQEDSAVYLCASRRTSGSYEQYFGPGTRLTVT.